The 6 T cell receptor beta chains below all came from one sample that was sequenced in a study of identical twins. TCRdb re-analysed the 5' RACE reads in MiXCR, keeping a single row per CDR3 protein. The sample lists about 520,000 distinct CDR3 sequences, about 20% occurring once. The data were also submitted as part of a second study, on T cells expressing NK-cell markers.

The specimen sequenced was CD4+ T cells sorted from blood. The receptors here all came from a woman aged 18-29 years in good health.

This clonotype was seen more than once but under ten times. The chain's CDR3 is CSATIQGPYGYTF. The CDR3 DNA sequence: TGCAGTGCTACTATACAGGGGCCCTATGGCTACACCTTC. The chain employs TRBV20-1 and TRBJ1-2, with TRBD1 matching 7 bases. The CDR3 contains 13 residues. Per germline, CDR1 DFQATT and CDR2 SNEGSKA (reference sequence). J was trimmed by 4 bases and V by 4 bases; bases with no gene match: 6.

The chain is built from TRBV7-3 and TRBJ2-3, with D unresolved. Germline V gene sequence: CDR1 SGHTA, CDR2 FQGTGA. The CDR3 has 15 amino acids. Trimming shortened V by 1 base and J by 0 bases, and 8 bases separated the two germline ends. CDR3 DNA sequence: TGTGCCAGCAGCTTAATCGTCTCCAGCACAGATACGCAGTATTTT. Amino acid sequence: CASSLIVSSTDTQYF. Full variable domain (remainder filled in from reference TRBV7-3 and TRBJ2-3): GAGVSQTPSNKVTEKGKYVELRCDPISGHTALYWYRQSLGQGPEFLIYFQGTGAADDSGLPNDRFFAVRPEGSVSTLKIQRTERGDSAVYLCASSLIVSSTDTQYFGPGTRLTVL.

This chain joins TRBV19 and TRBJ1-5; the D gene is possibly TRBD1 (6 bases). The CDR3 extends over 15 amino acids. Trimming took 3 bases from V and 2 from J, leaving 11 bases between them. CDR1 is LNHDA and CDR2 is SQIVND in the germline V gene (reference sequence). CDR3 bases: TGTGCCAGTAGTATCTACAGGGAGGGCAATCAGCCCCAGCATTTT. It specifies CASSIYREGNQPQHF.

The chain combines TRBV10-3 with TRBJ2-1, with TRBD1 matching 8 bases. CDR3 size: 13 residues. The trim removed 11 bases at V and 8 bases at J, leaving 11 bases unmatched. Germline values: CDR1 ENHRY, CDR2 SYGVKD. Here the CDR3 DNA reads TGTGCCGCCCGGGGACAGGTGAGGGATGAGCAGTTCTTC. It is translated as CAARGQVRDEQFF.

The chain employs TRBV9 and TRBJ1-1, with a tentative D call TRBD1 (5 bases). The germline CDR1 and CDR2 sequences are SGDLS and YYNGEE. V was trimmed by 3 bases and J by 3 bases, leaving 21 bases between them. This CDR3 comprises 17 residues. CDR3 bases: TGTGCCAGCAGCGGGCGACGGGGCACCGTTGGTGACACTGAAGCTTTCTTT. This translates into CASSGRRGTVGDTEAFF.

The chain is built from TRBV18 and TRBJ2-7; unclear D gene. CDR1 KGHSH and CDR2 LQKENI come from the germline V gene. The CDR3 contains 13 residues. V dropped 6 bases and J dropped 2 bases, with 11 bases sitting between them. CDR3 sequence (DNA): TGTGCCAGCTCTGCAGCTCCGACCTACGAGCAGTACTTC. Translating gives CASSAAPTYEQYF.